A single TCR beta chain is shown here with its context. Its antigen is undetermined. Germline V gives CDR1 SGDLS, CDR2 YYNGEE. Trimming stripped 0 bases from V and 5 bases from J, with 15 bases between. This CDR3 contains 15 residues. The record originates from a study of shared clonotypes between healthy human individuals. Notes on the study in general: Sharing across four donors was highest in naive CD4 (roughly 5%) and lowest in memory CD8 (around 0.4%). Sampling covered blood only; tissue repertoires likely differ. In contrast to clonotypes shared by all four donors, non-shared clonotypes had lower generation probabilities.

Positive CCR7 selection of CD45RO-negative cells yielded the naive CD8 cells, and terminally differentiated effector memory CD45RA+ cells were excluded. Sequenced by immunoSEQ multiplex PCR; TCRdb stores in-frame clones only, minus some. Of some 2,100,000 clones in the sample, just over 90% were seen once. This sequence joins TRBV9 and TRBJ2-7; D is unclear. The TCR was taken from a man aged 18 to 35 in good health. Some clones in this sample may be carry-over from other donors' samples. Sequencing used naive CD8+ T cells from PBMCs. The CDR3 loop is CASSVALGGVHEQYF. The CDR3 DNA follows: TGTGCCAGCAGCGTAGCTCTGGGTGGGGTCCACGAGCAGTACTTC.